The 13 T cell receptor beta chains below come from one sample, sequenced in a study of shared clonotypes between healthy human individuals. Sequencing was performed with immunoSEQ multiplex PCR; in TCRdb, only in-frame clones are kept and a portion is missing. Found here are around 300,000 clones, around 90% of them singletons; the top ten hold 15% to 20%. The sequenced sample consisted of memory CD8+ T cells sorted from blood. Indicated subset: CD45RO+ cells pooled with CCR7-negative TemRA cells. The receptors originated from a man between 18 and 35 years old in good health.

The rearrangement uses TRBV28 and TRBJ1-2; maybe TRBD1 (6 bases). The germline V gene has CDR1 MDHEN and CDR2 SYDVKM. The CDR3 has 13 amino acids. With 6 bases removed from V and 6 bases from J, the gap between germline ends came to 14 bases. The CDR3 coding sequence is TGTGCCAGCAGGGAACAGGGACGGGATGGCTACACCTTC. Protein sequence: CASREQGRDGYTF.

This rearrangement joins TRBV4-1 to TRBJ1-2; weak D call: TRBD1 (5 bases). Germline lookup yields CDR1 MGHRA and CDR2 YSYEKL. Trimming pared 2 bases from V and 2 bases from J, leaving 9 bases between. The CDR3 covers 14 residues. The CDR3 bases are TGCGCCAGCAGCCAATTTTGGGGGAACTATGGCTACACCTTC. It codes for CASSQFWGNYGYTF.

This chain uses TRBV29-1 with TRBJ1-3, with D possibly matching TRBD1 (5 bases). CDR3 size: 12 residues. Germline V gene sequence: CDR1 SQVTM, CDR2 ANQGSEA. The V end was cut by 6 bases, the J end by 4 bases, with 10 bases between. The CDR3: CSVGTLGNTIYF. The DNA for the CDR3 is TGCAGCGTAGGGACTCTCGGAAACACCATATATTTT. The full variable domain, with the rest looked up from reference TRBV29-1 and TRBJ1-3, is SAVISQKPSRDICQRGTSLTIQCQVDSQVTMMFWYRQQPGQSLTLIATANQGSEATYESGFVIDKFPISRPNLTFSTLTVSNMSPEDSSIYLCSVGTLGNTIYFGEGSWLTVV.

The rearrangement uses TRBV29-1 and TRBJ2-7, with D hard to call. Germline CDR1 reads SQVTM; CDR2 reads ANQGSEA. The CDR3 length is 11 residues. V was pared by 4 bases and J by 6 bases, with 10 bases between. CDR3 nucleotides: TGCAGCGTTGTTCGTACGGGCGAGCAGTACTTC. Encoded protein: CSVVRTGEQYF.

The chain carries TRBV2 and TRBJ2-7; D may be TRBD2 (6 bases). Germline loops: CDR1 SNHLY, CDR2 FYNNEI. This CDR3 has 16 residues. V dropped 10 bases and J dropped 3 bases, with 25 bases sitting between them. CDR3 nucleotide sequence: TGTGCCATCCTTCTCCTCTTGAGGATCGGGGGCTACGAGCAGTACTTC. Its translation: CAILLLLRIGGYEQYF.

This rearrangement joins TRBV6-5 to TRBJ2-3; the D gene could be TRBD1 or TRBD2 (5 bases each). This CDR3 has 15 amino acids. Trimming stripped 0 bases from V and 6 bases from J, with 13 bases between. The V gene's germline CDR1 is MNHEY and CDR2 SVGAGI. CDR3 DNA: TGTGCCAGCAGTTACTCGGGGGATTCAGGGGATACGCAGTATTTT. This sequence encodes CASSYSGDSGDTQYF.

This clone was counted a single time. The genes are TRBV10-1 and TRBJ1-6, with D possibly TRBD1 on 6 matching bases. Germline CDR1 and CDR2: WNHNN and SYGVQD (reference sequence). The germline V and J ends were trimmed by 10 bases and 5 bases, with 24 bases remaining between them. The CDR3 is made up of 17 amino acids. DNA of the CDR3: TGCGCCATCCAGAAACCAGACACCTCAGGGGATAATTCACCCCTCCACTTT. Its protein product is CAIQKPDTSGDNSPLHF.

CDR3 amino acids: CASSRLAGLQGDTQYF. The CDR3 coding sequence is TGTGCCAGCTCCAGGCTAGCGGGGCTTCAGGGGGATACGCAGTATTTT. The chain has TRBV7-9 and TRBJ2-3; 9 bases line up with TRBD2. This CDR3 region has 16 residues. V lost 8 bases to trimming and J lost 6 bases; unmatched junction nucleotides: 15. Germline values: CDR1 SEHNR, CDR2 FQNEAQ (reference sequence).

The chain is built from TRBV11-2 and TRBJ2-7; TRBD2 agrees at 7 bases. The V segment lost 2 bases and the J segment 4 bases; nucleotides outside the gene matches: 2. The CDR3 consists of 13 residues. Germline-derived CDR1 and CDR2 are SGHAT and FQNNGV. In DNA form, the CDR3 reads TGTGCCAGCAGCTTAAGGGAGGGGTACGAGCAGTACTTC. This translates into CASSLREGYEQYF.

This chain uses TRBV10-3 with TRBJ2-7; D unresolved. V gave up 2 bases and J gave up 1 base, with 12 bases separating them. This CDR3 region has 15 residues. CDR1 ENHRY and CDR2 SYGVKD come from the germline V gene. CDR3 sequence (DNA): TGTGCCATCAGTGAGGCGAACGTCCCATCCTACGAGCAGTACTTC. Its translation: CAISEANVPSYEQYF.

V and J are TRBV7-9 and TRBJ2-1, with D unclear. The germline V gene encodes CDR1 SEHNR and CDR2 FQNEAQ (reference sequence). This CDR3 is 17 amino acids long. V lost 1 base and J 7 bases, leaving 20 bases between the germline ends. The DNA of the CDR3 is TGTGCCAGCAGCTTAGGTGCCCCGGTCCTACCCACGAATGAGCAGTTCTTC. Translation: CASSLGAPVLPTNEQFF.

The chain uses TRBV12-5 and TRBJ1-5, with TRBD1 matching 7 bases. The germline CDR1 and CDR2 sequences are LGHNT and FRNRAP. CDR3 length equals 13 residues. Trimming took 7 bases from V and 5 from J; bases not matched to a gene: 5. CDR3 nucleotide sequence: TGTGCTAGTGACCAGGGGGTGGATCAGCCCCAGCATTTT. As protein: CASDQGVDQPQHF.

This chain links TRBV5-1 with TRBJ2-2; D might be TRBD2 (5 bases). The CDR3 is 15 residues long. Germline assignment: CDR1 SGHRS and CDR2 YFSETQ. Trimming took 7 bases from V and 4 from J, leaving 17 bases between them. The DNA for the CDR3 is TGCGCCAGCTCGGACGGGGTAAAGGGCACCGGGGAGCTGTTTTTT. This encodes CASSDGVKGTGELFF.